What follows describes a single T cell receptor beta chain. Its antigen is not identified. The CDR3 spans 15 residues. V gave up 2 bases and J gave up 3 bases, with 15 bases separating them. CDR1 and CDR2 (germline): SGHRS, YFSETQ. The record originates from a study of Ad26.COV2.S vaccination and SARS-CoV-2 variants. Clones were read by immunoSEQ multiplex PCR, and TCRdb kept only the in-frame ones, dropping some. Of approximately 340,000 clones listed, about 90% are singletons. Study conclusions and caveats: Reportedly, spike-specific CD8+ and CD4+ T cell responses achieved substantial breadth once vaccination had taken place.

The specimen comprised peripheral blood, sampled after recovery from COVID-19. The sequence derives from a human donor who had recovered from COVID-19. The V and J genes are TRBV5-1 and TRBJ2-7; D not certain. CDR3 amino acids: CASSLGGSLVYEQYF. For the CDR3, the DNA is TGCGCCAGCAGCTTAGGTGGAAGTCTCGTCTACGAGCAGTACTTC.